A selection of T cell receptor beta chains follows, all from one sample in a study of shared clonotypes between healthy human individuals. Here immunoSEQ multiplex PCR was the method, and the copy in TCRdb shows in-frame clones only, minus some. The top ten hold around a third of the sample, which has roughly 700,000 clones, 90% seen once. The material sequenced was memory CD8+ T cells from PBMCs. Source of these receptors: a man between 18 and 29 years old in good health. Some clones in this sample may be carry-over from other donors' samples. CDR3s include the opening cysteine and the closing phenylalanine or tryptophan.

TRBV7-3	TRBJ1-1	CASRKLENTEAFF
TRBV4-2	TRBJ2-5	CASSQRRNRVRFRTQYF
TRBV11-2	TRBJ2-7	CASSLEAGVTYEQYF
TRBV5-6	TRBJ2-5	CASSLAGVGRETQYF
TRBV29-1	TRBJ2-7	CSVNRGNGYEQYF
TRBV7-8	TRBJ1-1	CASSLAVGTGPSEAFF
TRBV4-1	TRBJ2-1	CASSQETVVNEQFF
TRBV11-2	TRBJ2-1	CASSLHPGLAGDGNEQFF
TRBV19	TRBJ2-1	CASSFSGRALYNEQFF
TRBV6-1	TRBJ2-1	CASSEGPAGPSYNEQFF
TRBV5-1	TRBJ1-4	CASSSLSSRSTNEKLFF
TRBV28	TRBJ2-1	CASSPDPSNEQFF
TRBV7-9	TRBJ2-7	CASSLGKVGQYF
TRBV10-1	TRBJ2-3	CASISPRGDTQYF
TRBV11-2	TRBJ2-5	CASSGKLGETQYF
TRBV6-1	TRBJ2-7	CASSEVAQDPPYEQYF
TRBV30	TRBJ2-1	CAWSGGAYNEQFF
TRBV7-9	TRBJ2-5	CASSFQGAREETQYF
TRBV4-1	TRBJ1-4	CASSNYRVGVGDLFF
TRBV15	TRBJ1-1	CATSRAGGRTEAFF
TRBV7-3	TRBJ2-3	CASSLEGPDTQYF
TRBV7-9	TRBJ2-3	CASSATSGSSPDTQYF
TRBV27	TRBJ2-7	CASSLPSPSGTLIGQYF
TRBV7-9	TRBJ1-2	CASSYAVGANYGYTF
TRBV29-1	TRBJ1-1	CSVGWAEAFF
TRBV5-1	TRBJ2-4	CASSWGYGKNIQYF
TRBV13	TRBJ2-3	CASSLGRDLTQYF
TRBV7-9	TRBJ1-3	CASSLPQISGNTIYF
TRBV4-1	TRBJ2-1	CASSQFGAGGGVYEQFF
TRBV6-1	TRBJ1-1	CACRTGATEAFF
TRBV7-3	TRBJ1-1	CASSLRQGYIPMNTEAFF
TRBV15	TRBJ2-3	CATSRGTSGNTDTQYF
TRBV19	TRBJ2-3	CASSILAGEDTQYF
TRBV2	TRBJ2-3	CASNFGGGRGSDTQYF
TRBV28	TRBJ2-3	CASSRERELTDTQYF
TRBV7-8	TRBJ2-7	CASSLILAHHLSSYEQYF
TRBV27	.	CASGSGQEYEQYF
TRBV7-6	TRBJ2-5	CASSLEGLVLETQYF
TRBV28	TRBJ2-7	CASSLYQGGREQYF
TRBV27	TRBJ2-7	CASSYGRGDEQYF
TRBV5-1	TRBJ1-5	CASSLVGARNQPQHF
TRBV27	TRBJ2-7	CASSSLGATGEQYF
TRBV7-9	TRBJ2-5	CASSTGAAQETQYF
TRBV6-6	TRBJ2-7	CASSAPGQAYEQYF
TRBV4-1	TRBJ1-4	CASSHDREVETNEKLFF
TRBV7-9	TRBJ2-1	CASTGTDEPLRGNEQFF
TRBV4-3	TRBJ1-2	CASSQEVGQGYYGYTF
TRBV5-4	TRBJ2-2	CASSGADWAGELFF
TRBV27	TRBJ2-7	CASRSYATYEQYF
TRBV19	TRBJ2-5	CARRSRETQYF
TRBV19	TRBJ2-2	CASSIDLRTGETGELFF
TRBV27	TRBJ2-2	CASSLVPSTGELFF
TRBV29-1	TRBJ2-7	CSVGVFYEQYF
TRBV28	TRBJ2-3	CASSPPPWEGPDTQYF
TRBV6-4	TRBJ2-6	CASSDKGSSGANVLTF
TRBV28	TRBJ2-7	CASSSRTSESDEQYF
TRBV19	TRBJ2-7	CASSIRPAGGILASEQYF
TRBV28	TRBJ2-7	CASSFTPGQGWYEQYF
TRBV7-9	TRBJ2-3	CASGDTQYF
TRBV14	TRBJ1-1	CASSQGPGYWGVGTNTEAFF